This T cell receptor (beta chain) derives from a study of cytomegalovirus exposure and HLA in healthy donors. In this sample, this clone turned up once. 60 Vbeta and 13 Jbeta primers were used in PCR. Profiled with immunoSEQ multiplex PCR; TCRdb holds only in-frame clones, not every one. Of a few hundred thousand clones listed, 70% to 85% are singletons. Specimen: PBMCs. The source of this sequence is a woman aged 40 to 50 in good health and CMV-seronegative.

The CDR3 DNA reads as TGTGCCAGCAGCCAACACCGGGACAGCCACAGCACAGATACGCAGTATTTT. Its protein is CASSQHRDSHSTDTQYF. This chain uses TRBV4-2 with TRBJ2-3; TRBD1 matches at 7 bases. The CDR3 covers 17 residues. Germline assignment: CDR1 LGHNA and CDR2 YNFKEQ. Trimming at V came to 2 bases and at J to 0 bases, leaving 8 bases not matched to a gene.